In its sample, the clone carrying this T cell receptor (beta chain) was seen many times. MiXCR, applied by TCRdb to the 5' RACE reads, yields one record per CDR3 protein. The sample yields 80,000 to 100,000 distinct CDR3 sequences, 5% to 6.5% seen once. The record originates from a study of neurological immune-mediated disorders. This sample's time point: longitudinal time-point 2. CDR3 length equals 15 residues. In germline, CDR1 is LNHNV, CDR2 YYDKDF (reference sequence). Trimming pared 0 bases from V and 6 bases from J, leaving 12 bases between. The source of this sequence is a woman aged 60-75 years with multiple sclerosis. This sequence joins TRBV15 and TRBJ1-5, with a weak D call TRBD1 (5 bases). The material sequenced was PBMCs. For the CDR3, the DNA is TGTGCCACCAGCAGAGAAGGGCAGGGCGCTCAGCCCCAGCATTTT. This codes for CATSREGQGAQPQHF.